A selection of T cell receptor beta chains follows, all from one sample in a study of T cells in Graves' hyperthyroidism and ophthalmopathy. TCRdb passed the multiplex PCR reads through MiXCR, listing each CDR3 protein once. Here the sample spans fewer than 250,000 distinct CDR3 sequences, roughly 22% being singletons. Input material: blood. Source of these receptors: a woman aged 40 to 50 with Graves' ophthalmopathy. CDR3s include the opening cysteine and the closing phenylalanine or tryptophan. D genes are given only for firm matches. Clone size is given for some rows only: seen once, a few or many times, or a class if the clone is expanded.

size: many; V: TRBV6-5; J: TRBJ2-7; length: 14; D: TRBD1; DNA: TGTGCCAGCAGTTACTCCGGACAGGGCTCCGAGCAGTACTTC; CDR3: CASSYSGQGSEQYF
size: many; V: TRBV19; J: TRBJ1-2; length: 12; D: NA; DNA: TGTGCCACCTCCTCCGCTAACTATGGCTACACCTTC; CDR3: CATSSANYGYTF
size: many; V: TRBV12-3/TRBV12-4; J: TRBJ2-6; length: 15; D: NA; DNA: TGTGCCAGCAGGACGGGAAACTCTGGGGCCAACGTCCTGACTTTC; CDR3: CASRTGNSGANVLTF
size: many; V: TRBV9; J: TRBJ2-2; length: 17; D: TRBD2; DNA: TGTGCCAGCAGCTCGGGACTAGCGGGAGTGCTTGGCGGGGAGCTGTTTTTT; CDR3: CASSSGLAGVLGGELFF
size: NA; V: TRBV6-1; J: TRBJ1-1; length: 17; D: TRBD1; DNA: TGTGCCAGCACCCGACAGGGGTTAGGGGTCCTCGGGACTGAAGCTTTCTTT; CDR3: CASTRQGLGVLGTEAFF
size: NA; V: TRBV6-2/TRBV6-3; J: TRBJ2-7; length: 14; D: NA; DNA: TGTGCCAGCAGTTTCGTCAGGGCGATCTACGAGCAGTCCTTC; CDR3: CASSFVRAIYEQSF
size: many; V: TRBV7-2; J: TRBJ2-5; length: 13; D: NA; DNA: TGTGCCAGCAGCTATTCTCCAGTGGAGACCCAGTACTTC; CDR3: CASSYSPVETQYF
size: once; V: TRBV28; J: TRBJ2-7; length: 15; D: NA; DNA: TGTACCAGCAGTTTTCAATCCGGGTCAGCCTACGAGCAGTACTTC; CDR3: CTSSFQSGSAYEQYF
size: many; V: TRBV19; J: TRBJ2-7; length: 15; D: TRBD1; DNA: TGTGCCAGTAGTATCTTGGGACAGGCGGGTTACGAGCAGTACTTC; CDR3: CASSILGQAGYEQYF
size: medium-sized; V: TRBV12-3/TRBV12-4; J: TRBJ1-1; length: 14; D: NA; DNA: TGTGCCAGCAGTTCTACGACACTGAACACTGAAGCTTTCTTT; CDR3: CASSSTTLNTEAFF
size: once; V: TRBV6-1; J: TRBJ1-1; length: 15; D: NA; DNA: TGTGCCAGCAGTGAAGTGACAGGCAGAGGCACTGAAGCTTTCTTT; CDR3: CASSEVTGRGTEAFF
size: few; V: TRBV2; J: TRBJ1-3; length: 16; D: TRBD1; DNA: TGTGCCAGCAGTGTGACGGACAGGCTGCCTGGAAACACCATATATTTT; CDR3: CASSVTDRLPGNTIYF
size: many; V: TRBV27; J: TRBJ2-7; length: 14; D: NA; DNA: TGTGCCAGCAGTTTGGGCCAGACTTACTACGAGCAGTACTTC; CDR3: CASSLGQTYYEQYF